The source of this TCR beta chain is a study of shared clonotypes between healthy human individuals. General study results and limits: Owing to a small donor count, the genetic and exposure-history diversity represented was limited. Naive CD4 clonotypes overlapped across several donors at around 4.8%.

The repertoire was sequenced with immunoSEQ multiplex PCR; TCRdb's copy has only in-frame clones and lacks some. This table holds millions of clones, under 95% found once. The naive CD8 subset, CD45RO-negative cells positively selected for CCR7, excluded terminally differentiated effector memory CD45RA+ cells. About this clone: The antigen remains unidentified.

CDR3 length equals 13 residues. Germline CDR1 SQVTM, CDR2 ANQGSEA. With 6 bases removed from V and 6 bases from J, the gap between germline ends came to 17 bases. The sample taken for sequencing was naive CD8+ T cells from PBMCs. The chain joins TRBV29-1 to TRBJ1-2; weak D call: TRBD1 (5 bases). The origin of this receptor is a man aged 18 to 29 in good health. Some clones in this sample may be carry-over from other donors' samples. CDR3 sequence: CSVGQGRGDGYTF. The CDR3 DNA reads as TGCAGCGTAGGGCAGGGACGGGGGGATGGCTACACCTTC.